A selection of T cell receptor beta chains follows, all from one sample in a study of T cell responses to AZD1222 COVID-19 vaccine. TCRdb's copy holds only in-frame clones and misses some; the assay was immunoSEQ multiplex PCR. The repertoire holds 120,000 to 150,000 clones, with about 90% as singletons. The sequencing used peripheral blood, collected on day 0 of AZD1222 vaccination. All receptors come from an adult in good health. The CDR3 runs from the conserved cysteine through the conserved F or W. The D gene is left open where the match is weak. Only some rows state a clone size, as once, few, many or a class for expanded clones.

cdr3_aa cdr3_nt v_call clone_size j_call d_call
CASSVGGGSAGGYTF TGTGCCAGCAGCGTAGGTGGGGGAAGCGCAGGAGGCTACACCTTC TRBV9 - TRBJ1-2 -
CASSLNSDTQYF TGTGCCAGCAGCTTAAACTCAGATACGCAGTATTTT TRBV7-9 few TRBJ2-3 -
CASSLGGSRGSTEAFF TGCGCCAGCAGCTTGGGTGGTTCCCGAGGGAGCACTGAAGCTTTCTTT TRBV5-1 - TRBJ1-1 -
CATERPGGAYYGYTF TGTGCCACCGAACGGCCAGGGGGCGCCTACTATGGCTACACCTTC TRBV7-2 - TRBJ1-2 TRBD1
CASSLARTSNTGELFF TGTGCCAGCAGCTTAGCCAGGACTTCTAACACCGGGGAGCTGTTTTTT TRBV9 - TRBJ2-2 -
CASSERVMPHFYEQYF TGTGCCAGCAGTGAGAGGGTCATGCCGCATTTCTACGAGCAGTACTTC TRBV2 - TRBJ2-7 -
CASSPSGRAYEQYF TGTGCCAGCTCACCTAGCGGGAGGGCCTACGAGCAGTACTTC TRBV18 - TRBJ2-7 TRBD2
CASSEGGTGGRSDYGYTF TGTGCCAGCAGTGAAGGAGGTACAGGGGGTAGATCTGACTATGGCTACACCTTC TRBV2 - TRBJ1-2 TRBD1
CASSRGPKRGYQETQYF TGCGCCAGCAGCCGCGGACCCAAAAGGGGGTACCAAGAGACCCAGTACTTC TRBV5-1 - TRBJ2-5 -
CASSPGTGGGTIYF TGTGCCAGCAGCCCCGGGACAGGGGGGGGCACCATATATTTT TRBV3-1/TRBV3-2 once TRBJ1-3 TRBD1
CASSLMGQVNNEQFF TGTGCCAGCAGTTTAATGGGACAGGTGAACAATGAGCAGTTCTTC TRBV27 once TRBJ2-1 TRBD1
CASSSQGGDGYTF TGTGCCAGCAGCTCCCAGGGGGGGGATGGCTACACCTTC TRBV11-2 - TRBJ1-2 TRBD1
CASSLARLAGYYNEQFF TGTGCCAGCAGCTTAGCCCGCCTAGCGGGGTACTACAATGAGCAGTTCTTC TRBV7-8 - TRBJ2-1 TRBD2
CASSLPQRGYEQYF TGTGCCAGCAGCTTGCCGCAGCGAGGCTACGAGCAGTACTTC TRBV5-6 once TRBJ2-7 -
CASSQGTDFSNQPQHF TGCGCCAGCAGCCAAGGAACGGACTTTAGCAATCAGCCCCAGCATTTT TRBV4-1 - TRBJ1-5 -
CASNGGPEDTQYF TGTGCCAGTAATGGCGGGCCGGAAGATACGCAGTATTTT TRBV19 - TRBJ2-3 -
CASSLVPGYEKLFF TGTGCCAGCAGCTTAGTCCCGGGGTACGAAAAACTGTTTTTT TRBV7-9 once TRBJ1-4 -
CASSFHIQETQYF TGTGCCAGCAGCTTCCATATTCAAGAGACCCAGTACTTC TRBV11-2 - TRBJ2-5 -
CASSLRDSYGYTF TGTGCCAGCAGCCTCCGGGACAGCTATGGCTACACCTTC TRBV7-9 once TRBJ1-2 TRBD1
CASSYRPGTGFGNTIYF TGTGCCAGCAGTTACCGTCCCGGGACAGGGTTCGGAAACACCATATATTTT TRBV6-2/TRBV6-3 - TRBJ1-3 TRBD1
CASSQVLAGELFF TGTGCCAGCAGCCAAGTTCTGGCCGGGGAGCTGTTTTTT TRBV14 - TRBJ2-2 -
CASSGPGTVFYEQYF TGTGCCAGCAGTGGACCCGGGACAGTGTTCTACGAGCAGTACTTC TRBV25-1 - TRBJ2-7 TRBD1